This paragraph covers one T cell receptor beta chain sequence. Germline CDR1 is SGHAT and CDR2 is FQNNGV. The CDR3 totals 17 residues. Trimming took 0 bases from V and 2 from J, leaving 17 bases between them. This entry comes from a study of blood T cell repertoires in COVID-19. Overall study: Donors in the United States, Italy and Spain gave samples during acute or convalescent COVID-19. T cells, B-cell-depleted T cells, or PBMCs provided the cDNA or gDNA that served as material.

Authors' analysis steps: Researchers report that nucleated cell counts were estimated from reference gene primer amplification. Sequencing used immunoSEQ multiplex PCR; TCRdb keeps in-frame clones, though not all of them. V, J and clone size derive from that table, while D and trimming were established from the DNA sequence. The data hold 100,000 to 120,000 clones, with 87% observed a single time. Sequencing was performed on peripheral blood. The chain has TRBV11-2 and TRBJ2-7, with D tentatively TRBD2 (5 bases). The clonotype originates from a human donor in a cohort sampled during active COVID-19. CDR3 sequence (DNA): TGTGCCAGCAGCTTAGATTCCGGGGTTTATTCGGCCTACGAGCAGTACTTC. Translating it yields CASSLDSGVYSAYEQYF.